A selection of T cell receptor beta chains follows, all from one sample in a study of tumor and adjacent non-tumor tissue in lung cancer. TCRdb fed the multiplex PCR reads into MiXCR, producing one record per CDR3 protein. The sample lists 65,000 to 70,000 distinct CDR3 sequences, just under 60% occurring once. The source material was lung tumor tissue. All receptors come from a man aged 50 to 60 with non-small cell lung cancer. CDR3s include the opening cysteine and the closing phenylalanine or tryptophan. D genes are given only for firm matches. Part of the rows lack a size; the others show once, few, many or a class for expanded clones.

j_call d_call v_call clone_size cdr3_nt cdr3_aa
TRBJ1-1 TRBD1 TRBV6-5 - TGTGCCAGCAGTCGCCCGACAGGGGCGAAAAACACTGAAGCTTTCTTT CASSRPTGAKNTEAFF
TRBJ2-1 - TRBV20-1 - TGCAGTGCTAGAACACAGTATTACAATGAGCGGTTCTTC CSARTQYYNERFF
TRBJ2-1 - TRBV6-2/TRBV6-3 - TGTGCCAGCAGTTACGGAGGGGGCAGGAGTAGCGGCAATGAGCAATTCTTC CASSYGGGRSSGNEQFF
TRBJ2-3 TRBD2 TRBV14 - TGTGCCAGCAGCCACGGACTAGCGGGAGAAACGCAGTATTTT CASSHGLAGETQYF
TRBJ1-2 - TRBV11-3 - TGTGCCAGCAGCCCGGACAGCGTCGATGGCTACACCTTC CASSPDSVDGYTF
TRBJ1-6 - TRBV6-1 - TGTGTCAGCAGTGAGTTGGGGGCTTCACCCCTCCACTTC CVSSELGASPLHF
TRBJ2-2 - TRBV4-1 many TGCGCCAGCAGCCAAAGCGGAGGGCAGGGGAACACCGGGGAGCTGTTTTTT CASSQSGGQGNTGELFF
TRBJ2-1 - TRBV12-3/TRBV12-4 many TGTGCCAGCGAGTCATCGTCTCCCTACAATGAGCAGTTCTTC CASESSSPYNEQFF
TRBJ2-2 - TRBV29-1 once TGCAGCACTACAGGGTTAGGGAACACCGGGGGGCTGTTTTTT CSTTGLGNTGGLFF
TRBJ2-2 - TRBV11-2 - TGTGCCAGCAGCAATCAACTATGGGGGGCCGGGGAACTGCTTTTT CASSNQLWGAGELLF
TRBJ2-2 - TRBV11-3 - TGTACCAGTAGCTTCGCATCGGGGGCCCACGGGGAGCTGTTTTTT CTSSFASGAHGELFF
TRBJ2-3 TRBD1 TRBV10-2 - TGCGCCAGCAGCCGGACAGGGGATCGCAAAGATACGCAGTATTTT CASSRTGDRKDTQYF
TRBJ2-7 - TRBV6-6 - TGTACCAGCAGGGTACAGCAGGGCTACGAGCAGTACTTC CTSRVQQGYEQYF
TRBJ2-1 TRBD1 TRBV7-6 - TGTGCCAGCAGCTTAGTTCAGGGGGCCTCCAATGAGCAGTTCTTC CASSLVQGASNEQFF
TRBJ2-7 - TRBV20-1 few TGCAGTGCCCCCCAACGGGACGGGGTCGAGCAGTACTTC CSAPQRDGVEQYF
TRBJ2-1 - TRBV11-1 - TGTGCCAGCAACCTAGAACGGTCTGGGCTAGTCTTC CASNLERSGLVF
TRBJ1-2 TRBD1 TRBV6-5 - TGTGCCAGTAGTTCCACCTCTACAGGGGGCGTCGGCTACACCTTC CASSSTSTGGVGYTF
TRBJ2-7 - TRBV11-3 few TGTGCCAGCAGCTCAGAAGGCCCCACCTACGAGCAGTACTTC CASSSEGPTYEQYF
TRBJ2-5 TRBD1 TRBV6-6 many TGTGCCAGCAGTCGGGACAGGGGGAGGGAGACCCAGTACTTC CASSRDRGRETQYF
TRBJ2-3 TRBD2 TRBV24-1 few TGTGCCACCAGTGGGGGGACTAGCGGGAATTCGGATACGCAGTATTTT CATSGGTSGNSDTQYF
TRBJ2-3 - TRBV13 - TGTGCCAGCAGCCCCCGAGACAGCAACACACATACGCAGTATTTT CASSPRDSNTHTQYF
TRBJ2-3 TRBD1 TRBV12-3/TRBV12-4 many TGTGCCAGCAGTACCTACAGGGGGGAGCAGTCAGATACGCAGTATTTT CASSTYRGEQSDTQYF
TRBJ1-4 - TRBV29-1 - TGCAGCGTTGAAGATCGCAATGAGGCGGGTGAAAAACTGTTTTTT CSVEDRNEAGEKLFF
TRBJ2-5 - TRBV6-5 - TGTGTCAGCACCCTCCTGAAGGGCGGCGAGACCCAGTACTTC CVSTLLKGGETQYF
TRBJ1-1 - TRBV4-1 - TGCGCCAGCAGCCAAGTATCGTTCACCCCTGGAGCTTTCTTT CASSQVSFTPGAFF
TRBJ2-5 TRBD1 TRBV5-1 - TGCGCCAGAAGGGCCGGGACAGGGGTCCTCCAAGAGACCCAATACTTC CARRAGTGVLQETQYF
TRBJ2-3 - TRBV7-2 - TGTGCCAGCAGCTTGCTAACTAGCACAGATACGCAGTATTTT CASSLLTSTDTQYF
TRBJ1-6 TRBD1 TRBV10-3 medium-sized TGTGCCATCAGTGAGCAAACAGGGGAAGGAAATAATTCACCCCTCCACTTT CAISEQTGEGNNSPLHF
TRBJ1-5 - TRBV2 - TGTGCCAGCAGTGAAGTACAGAGAAGCAATCAGCCCCAGCATTTT CASSEVQRSNQPQHF
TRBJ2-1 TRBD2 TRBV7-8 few TGTGCCAGCAGCGACCAGGGACTAGCCACTCGTGGCTTC CASSDQGLATRGF
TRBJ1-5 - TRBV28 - TGTACCCGCAGTTTAAGAGCTGGTGGGAATCAGCCCCAGCATTTT CTRSLRAGGNQPQHF
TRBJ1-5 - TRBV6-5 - TGTACCAGCAGGCACCCGGGACGGAATCAGGCCCAGCATTTT CTSRHPGRNQAQHF
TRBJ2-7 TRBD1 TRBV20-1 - TGCAGTGCTAGCAGCCCGGGACAGGGGAGCTACGAGCAGTACTTC CSASSPGQGSYEQYF
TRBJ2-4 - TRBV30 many TGTGCCTGGAGCCGCGGGTCCCCAAACATTCAGTACTTC CAWSRGSPNIQYF
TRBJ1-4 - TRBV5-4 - TGTGCTAGCAGCTTGGATCAGGGGAGTGAAAAACTGTTTTTT CASSLDQGSEKLFF
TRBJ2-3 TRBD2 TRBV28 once TGTGCCAGCCCACGGGATGGGGGGGACCTTAACACAGATACGCAGTATTTT CASPRDGGDLNTDTQYF
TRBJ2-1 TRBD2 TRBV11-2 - TGTGCCAGCAGCGTATTCATCGGACTGGCGGGGGATGAGCAGTTCTTC CASSVFIGLAGDEQFF
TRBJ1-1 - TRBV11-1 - TGTTTCAGCAGCCCCGGGACAAGGGATGAAGCTTTCTTT CFSSPGTRDEAFF
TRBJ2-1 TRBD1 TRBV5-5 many TGTGCCAGCAGTTTCGGACAGGCTTCCAATGAGCAGTTCTTC CASSFGQASNEQFF
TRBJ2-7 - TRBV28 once TGTGCCAGAACCGTGGTGGGTCACGAGCAGTACTTC CARTVVGHEQYF
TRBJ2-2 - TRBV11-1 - TGTGCCATCACTTTTCAGGGTCGGCCCGGGGAGCTGTTCTTT CAITFQGRPGELFF
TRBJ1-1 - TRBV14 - TGTGCCAGCATCCAAGATTTGTTAGTCCCTGAAGCTTTCTTT CASIQDLLVPEAFF
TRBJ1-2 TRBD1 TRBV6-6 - TGTGCCAGCAGTTCAACGGGACAGGCCTGTGGCTACACATTC CASSSTGQACGYTF
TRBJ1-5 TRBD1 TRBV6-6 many TGTGCCAGCACCTCGGACAGGGCGGGCAATCAGCCCCAGCATTTT CASTSDRAGNQPQHF
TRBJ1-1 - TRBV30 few TGTGCCTGGAGGGGCGGGAAAGGGGTTTTTACTGAAGCTTTCTTT CAWRGGKGVFTEAFF
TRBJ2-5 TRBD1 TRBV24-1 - TGTGCCACCAGTAGGCAGGGGGAGTACCAAGATACCCAGTACTTC CATSRQGEYQDTQYF
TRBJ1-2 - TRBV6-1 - TGTGTCAGCAGGCCGGGCTCTAACTATGGCTACACCTTC CVSRPGSNYGYTF
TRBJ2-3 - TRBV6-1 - TGTGCCAGCAGTGAGGAGACACCCGGAGATACGCAGTATTTT CASSEETPGDTQYF
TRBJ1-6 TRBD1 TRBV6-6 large TGTGCCAGCAGTTACGAGGGACAGAAAGGATCACCCCTCCACTTT CASSYEGQKGSPLHF
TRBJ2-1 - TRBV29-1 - TGCAGCGTCGAATCCTTAAGCAGGAGTTCGTACAATGAGCAGTTCTTC CSVESLSRSSYNEQFF
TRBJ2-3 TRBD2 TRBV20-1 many TGCAGTGGGCAACTAGTGGTGGGCGGGGAGGGGGATACGCAGTATTTT CSGQLVVGGEGDTQYF
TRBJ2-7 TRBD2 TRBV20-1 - TGCTGTGCTCCTATTACTAGCGGGGGGACCTACGAGCACTACTTC CCAPITSGGTYEHYF
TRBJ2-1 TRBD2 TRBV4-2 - TGTGCCAGCAGCCAAGTACTAGCGTACAATGAGCAGTTCTTC CASSQVLAYNEQFF
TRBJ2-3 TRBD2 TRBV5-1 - TGCGCCAGCTGCTTGGGTCTAGCGGAGGATAGGCAGTATTTT CASCLGLAEDRQYF
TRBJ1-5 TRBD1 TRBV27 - TGTGCCAGCAGTCCCCGTTGGACAGGGGGCCAAGGTAGCAATCAGCCCCAGCATTTT CASSPRWTGGQGSNQPQHF
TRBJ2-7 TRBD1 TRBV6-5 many TGTGCCAGCAGTTACTCGATGGGACAGGGCTACGAGCAGTACTTC CASSYSMGQGYEQYF
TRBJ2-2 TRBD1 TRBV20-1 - TGCAGTGCTGCTGGACAGGGAAACACCGGGGAGCTGTTTTTT CSAAGQGNTGELFF
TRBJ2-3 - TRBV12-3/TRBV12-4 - TGTGCCAGCAGACGAAGTGGGGGAACAGATACGCAGTATTTT CASRRSGGTDTQYF
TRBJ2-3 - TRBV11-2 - TGTGCCAGCAGCCCTAGAGATATGCAGTATTTT CASSPRDMQYF